Following are 28 T cell receptor beta chains from one sample sequenced in a study of early T cells in non-severe SARS-CoV-2 infection. From the 5' RACE reads, TCRdb called clonotypes with MiXCR, one entry per CDR3 protein. The data show about 36,000 distinct CDR3 sequences, with roughly 9.9% seen just once and approximately 12% held by the top ten. The sequencing sample was made of whole blood. These TCRs come from an adult who was a healthcare worker with PCR-confirmed SARS-CoV-2 infection or an uninfected control (not recorded which).

V and J are TRBV6-1 and TRBJ1-4, with a weak D call TRBD1 (6 bases). CDR1 and CDR2 (germline): MNHNS, SASEGT. The CDR3 runs to 14 residues. V shed 4 bases and J shed 4 bases, with 10 bases lying between them. The CDR3 here is CASSADRDNEKLFF. CDR3 bases: TGTGCCAGCAGTGCGGACAGAGATAATGAAAAACTGTTTTTT.

The rearrangement joins TRBV28 to TRBJ2-1, with D hard to call. Germline values: CDR1 MDHEN, CDR2 SYDVKM. This CDR3 is built from 14 residues. V dropped 6 bases and J dropped 7 bases, with 16 bases sitting between them. Here the CDR3 reads CASRGWVGYNEQFF. The CDR3 DNA follows: TGTGCCAGCAGAGGCTGGGTGGGGTATAATGAGCAGTTCTTC.

This clonotype has a handful of counts. V and J are TRBV20-1 and TRBJ2-7; the D call may be TRBD1 or TRBD2 (5 bases each). The CDR3 consists of 13 residues. CDR1 DFQATT and CDR2 SNEGSKA come from the germline V gene (reference sequence). With 5 bases removed from V and 6 bases from J, the gap between germline ends came to 17 bases. In DNA, the CDR3 is TGCAGTGCTCGGCCGGGACCTAGTTTCGAGCAGTACTTC. Translating it yields CSARPGPSFEQYF.

The chain combines TRBV6-6 with TRBJ2-7, with a possible D match to TRBD2 (6 bases). The CDR3 sequence is 15 residues long. Germline V gene data show CDR1 as MNHNY and CDR2 as SVGAGI (reference sequence). V was cut by 2 bases and J by 2 bases, with 13 bases left in between. The CDR3 region has the DNA TGTGCCAGCAGTTACGCCGGGACTGCGGCCTACGAGCAGTACTTC. This gives the protein CASSYAGTAAYEQYF.

This clonotype was observed a few times. The J gene is TRBJ1-1, the V gene TRBV18; D is perhaps TRBD1 (5 bases). The CDR3 contains 14 residues. With 3 bases removed from V and 11 bases from J, the gap between germline ends came to 19 bases. The germline V gene encodes CDR1 KGHSH and CDR2 LQKENI. The DNA of the CDR3 is TGTGCCAGCTCACCTAGGGACTCACAAAGACGGGCTTTCTTT. Translated: CASSPRDSQRRAFF. The full variable domain, rest sourced from reference TRBV18 and TRBJ1-1, is NAGVMQNPRHLVRRRGQEARLRCSPMKGHSHVYWYRQLPEEGLKFMVYLQKENIIDESGMPKERFSAEFPKEGPSILRIQQVVRGDSAAYFCASSPRDSQRRAFFGQGTRLTVV.

In its sample, this clonotype was seen many times. V usage is TRBV6-4 and J usage is TRBJ1-2; 9 bases line up with TRBD1. This CDR3 spans 13 amino acids. V was pared by 6 bases and J by 6 bases, with 5 bases of the junction left unmatched. Germline V CDR1 and CDR2: MRHNA, SNTAGT. CDR3 sequence (DNA): TGTGCCAGCAGACAGGACAGGGGAGATGGCTACACCTTC. This translates into CASRQDRGDGYTF.

The rearrangement joins TRBV20-1 to TRBJ2-7; 7 bases are shared with TRBD2. The V and J ends lost 2 bases and 3 bases, in that order; junction bases with no gene match: 7. Germline CDR1 DFQATT, CDR2 SNEGSKA (reference sequence). The CDR3 has 14 residues. The CDR3 DNA reads as TGCAGTGCTAGACCGGCGGGGGAGTACTACGAGCAGTACTTC. Protein sequence: CSARPAGEYYEQYF.

There are many counts of this clonotype. V usage is TRBV3-1 and J usage is TRBJ2-7; D not certain. Germline-derived CDR1 and CDR2 are LGHDT and YNNKEL (reference sequence). The CDR3 has 17 amino acids. The V gene lost 1 base and the J gene lost 2 bases, with 18 bases spanning the gap. The CDR3: CASSQVVLNRPPYEQYF. Written as DNA, the CDR3 is TGTGCCAGCAGCCAAGTTGTTTTAAACAGACCTCCCTACGAGCAGTACTTC.

The sample holds many counts of this clonotype. The chain couples TRBV18 to TRBJ2-3; D is perhaps TRBD1 (6 bases). Per the germline V gene, CDR1 is KGHSH and CDR2 is LQKENI. The length of the CDR3 is 14 residues. Trimming removed 5 bases from V and 8 bases from J, with 17 bases in between. CDR3 region: CASSSGQAQGTQYF. CDR3 nucleotide sequence: TGTGCCAGCTCATCGGGGCAGGCACAGGGTACGCAGTATTTT.

Comments on this clonotype: A read error may explain this, as a much larger clone is one base away. The CDR3 is CASSLPGADIQYF. CDR3 DNA: TGTGCCAGCAGCCTGCCAGGCGCGGACATTCAGTACTTC. The genes are TRBV5-6 and TRBJ2-4; no definite D call. CDR3 length: 13 amino acids. Germline V lookup: CDR1 SGHDT, CDR2 YYEEEE. The V and J ends lost 4 bases and 8 bases respectively, with 13 bases between them. Full variable domain (remainder filled in from reference TRBV5-6 and TRBJ2-4): DAGVTQSPTHLIKTRGQQVTLRCSPKSGHDTVSWYQQALGQGPQFIFQYYEEEERQRGNFPDRFSGHQFPNYSSELNVNALLLGDSALYLCASSLPGADIQYFGAGTRLSVL.

The chain carries TRBV5-1 and TRBJ1-1, with D hard to call. This CDR3 is 14 amino acids long. V lost 0 bases and J 3 bases, leaving 9 bases between the germline ends. The germline gives CDR1 SGHRS, CDR2 YFSETQ. The CDR3 region has the DNA TGCGCCAGCAGCTTGGGTCAGGCGGACACTGAAGCTTTCTTT. This translates into CASSLGQADTEAFF.

There are a few counts of this clonotype. This CDR3 reads CASSLRTGSTDTQYF. CDR3 nucleotide sequence: TGCGCCAGCAGCCTCCGGACAGGGAGCACAGATACGCAGTATTTT. The rearrangement uses TRBV5-1 and TRBJ2-3; TRBD1 agrees at 8 bases. CDR1 and CDR2 from the germline V gene are SGHRS and YFSETQ. Trimming removed 4 bases from V and 0 bases from J; junction bases left unmatched: 4. The CDR3 covers 15 residues. Looking up the rest from reference TRBV5-1 and TRBJ2-3 gives the full variable domain: KAGVTQTPRYLIKTRGQQVTLSCSPISGHRSVSWYQQTPGQGLQFLFEYFSETQRNKGNFPGRFSGRQFSNSRSEMNVSTLELGDSALYLCASSLRTGSTDTQYFGPGTRLTVL.

The rearrangement links TRBV6-4 to TRBJ2-1; unclear D gene. V was cut by 0 bases and J by 7 bases, with 7 bases left in between. The CDR3 extends over 13 amino acids. Germline CDR1 reads MRHNA; CDR2 reads SNTAGT. The CDR3 reads CASSDSAANEQFF. The CDR3 DNA reads as TGTGCCAGCAGTGACTCGGCCGCTAATGAGCAGTTCTTC.

The chain joins TRBV6-6 to TRBJ2-1; tentatively, D is TRBD1 (5 bases). Looked up from germline, CDR1 is MNHNY and CDR2 is SVGAGI (reference sequence). CDR3 size: 15 residues. The germline V and J ends were trimmed by 0 bases and 6 bases, with 12 bases remaining between them. The DNA of the CDR3 is TGTGCCAGCAGTTACTCGTCGGACATAGGCAATGAGCAGTTCTTC. This codes for CASSYSSDIGNEQFF.

The chain joins TRBV29-1 to TRBJ1-1, with 8 bases that match TRBD1. Trimming removed 6 bases from V and 4 bases from J; junction bases left unmatched: 7. The germline V gene encodes CDR1 SQVTM and CDR2 ANQGSEA. This CDR3 comprises 13 residues. The CDR3, as DNA: TGCAGCGTCTCCAGGGGGCTGGGCACTGAAGCTTTCTTT. It is translated as CSVSRGLGTEAFF.

This clonotype occurred a few times. The genes are TRBV6-5 and TRBJ2-7, with TRBD1 identical over 12 bases. Germline V gives CDR1 MNHEY, CDR2 SVGAGI. Trimming at V came to 7 bases and at J to 6 bases, leaving 13 bases not matched to a gene. The CDR3 sequence is 16 residues long. The CDR3 nucleotides are TGTGCCAGCACTAAGAGGTCGGGACAGGGGGCTTCCGAGCAGTACTTC. It yields the protein CASTKRSGQGASEQYF.

This clonotype occurred many times. The gene calls are TRBV20-1 and TRBJ2-5; D unresolved. The CDR3 is made up of 12 amino acids. Germline V gene sequence: CDR1 DFQATT, CDR2 SNEGSKA (reference sequence). V was clipped by 3 bases and J by 2 bases, with 7 bases between them. The CDR3 DNA sequence: TGCAGTGCTAGCCCAGTACAAGAGACCCAGTACTTC. Translating gives CSASPVQETQYF.

The chain joins TRBV29-1 to TRBJ1-3; 8 bases align to TRBD1. V was pared by 6 bases and J by 3 bases, with 7 bases of the junction left unmatched. The CDR3 length is 14 residues. Germline V gives CDR1 SQVTM, CDR2 ANQGSEA. Here the CDR3 DNA reads TGCAGCGTGTCGACAGGGGTTCGTGGAAACACCATATATTTT. Translating gives CSVSTGVRGNTIYF.

The chain links TRBV7-2 to TRBJ2-3; TRBD1 matches at 7 bases. This CDR3 has 16 residues. Germline V gives CDR1 SGHTA, CDR2 FQGNSA. The trim removed 6 bases at V and 2 bases at J, leaving 11 bases unmatched. The CDR3 region has the DNA TGTGCCAGCAGTAGAGAGGGGGCGACAGACACAGATACGCAGTATTTT. It specifies CASSREGATDTDTQYF.

In this sample, this clonotype turned up many times. V is TRBV20-1 and J is TRBJ2-3; the D is unclear. The CDR3 is made up of 15 amino acids. CDR1 DFQATT and CDR2 SNEGSKA come from the germline V gene (reference sequence). Trimming took 2 bases from V and 7 from J, leaving 19 bases between them. The CDR3 DNA sequence: TGCAGTGCTAGACAGTTTTTGTCCGGGTTAAATACGCAGTATTTT. Amino acids: CSARQFLSGLNTQYF.

This clonotype was counted between two and nine times. This chain joins TRBV28 and TRBJ1-5, with 9 bases matching TRBD1. The CDR3 length is 16 residues. The ends lost 5 bases at V and 5 bases at J; junction bases unmatched: 10. In germline, CDR1 is MDHEN, CDR2 SYDVKM. The CDR3 DNA is TGTGCCAGCAGTGCTCCGGGCGGACAGGGGTATCAGCCCCAGCATTTT. It encodes CASSAPGGQGYQPQHF.

This sequence joins TRBV28 and TRBJ2-3, with 8 bases that match TRBD1. V gave up 6 bases and J gave up 4 bases; unmatched junction bases: 15. CDR3 length: 17 amino acids. Looked up from germline, CDR1 is MDHEN and CDR2 is SYDVKM. The CDR3 DNA reads TGTGCCAGCAGCTACAGCACAGGGGGATCGGTCGCAGATACGCAGTATTTT. This translates into CASSYSTGGSVADTQYF.

The V call is TRBV6-5, the J call TRBJ2-3; the D is unclear. This CDR3 has 14 residues. With 2 bases removed from V and 5 bases from J, the gap between germline ends came to 11 bases. Per the germline V gene, CDR1 is MNHEY and CDR2 is SVGAGI. For the CDR3, the DNA is TGTGCCAGCAGTTACACTGACGAGAGAGATACGCAGTATTTT. Its protein is CASSYTDERDTQYF.

This clonotype occurred a few times. V and J are TRBV9 and TRBJ2-3, with TRBD2 matching 10 bases. The V and J ends lost 0 bases and 4 bases, in that order; junction bases with no gene match: 8. The CDR3 length is 17 residues. CDR1 is SGDLS and CDR2 is YYNGEE in the germline V gene. The CDR3 nucleotides are TGTGCCAGCAGCGTAGCTTCTAGCGGGGGTTCAGCAGATACGCAGTATTTT. Its protein product is CASSVASSGGSADTQYF. Together with reference TRBV9 and TRBJ2-3, the CDR3 gives the full variable domain: DSGVTQTPKHLITATGQRVTLRCSPRSGDLSVYWYQQSLDQGLQFLIQYYNGEERAKGNILERFSAQQFPDLHSELNLSSLELGDSALYFCASSVASSGGSADTQYFGPGTRLTVL.

This clonotype showed up just a few times. The V and J genes are TRBV28 and TRBJ1-5; D remains ambiguous. This CDR3 has 14 amino acids. Germline CDR1 reads MDHEN; CDR2 reads SYDVKM. The V end was cut by 3 bases, the J end by 2 bases, with 8 bases between. CDR3 protein: CASSLGRGNQPQHF. The CDR3 nucleotides are TGTGCCAGCAGTTTGGGGAGGGGCAATCAGCCCCAGCATTTT. The variable domain in full, with the rest retrieved from reference TRBV28 and TRBJ1-5, is DVKVTQSSRYLVKRTGEKVFLECVQDMDHENMFWYRQDPGLGLRLIYFSYDVKMKEKGDIPEGYSVSREKKERFSLILESASTNQTSMYLCASSLGRGNQPQHFGDGTRLSIL.

This clonotype was counted ten times or more. The chain is built from TRBV7-9 and TRBJ2-5; D remains unclear. The CDR3 is 12 residues long. Germline V lookup: CDR1 SEHNR, CDR2 FQNEAQ (reference sequence). The germline V and J ends were trimmed by 2 bases and 4 bases, with 5 bases remaining between them. CDR3 protein: CASSLIGETQYF. In DNA, the CDR3 is TGTGCCAGCAGCTTAATAGGAGAGACCCAGTACTTC.

The sample holds many counts of this clonotype. The genes are TRBV6-5 and TRBJ2-7; no clear D. The CDR3 has 14 amino acids. The germline V and J ends were trimmed by 2 bases and 0 bases, with 8 bases remaining between them. The V gene's germline CDR1 is MNHEY and CDR2 SVGAGI. CDR3 bases: TGTGCCAGCAGTTACAGGGCCGACTCCTACGAGCAGTACTTC. This codes for CASSYRADSYEQYF.

This sequence joins TRBV7-3 and TRBJ2-3, with TRBD1 matching 7 bases. Per the germline V gene, CDR1 is SGHTA and CDR2 is FQGTGA. The junction had 6 bases not matched to a gene; V was cut back by 5 bases and J by 4 bases. There are 14 residues in the CDR3. CDR3 protein: CASSLGTVSDTQYF. The CDR3 DNA reads as TGTGCCAGCAGCCTCGGGACAGTCTCAGATACGCAGTATTTT.